These 12 T cell receptor beta chains were sequenced from one sample in a study of CD8 T cells in ankylosing spondylitis. Study-level findings and limits: It appeared that ankylosing spondylitis blood was characterized by a TCR beta motif of under ten highly homologous variants.

From the 5' RACE reads, TCRdb called clonotypes with MiXCR, one entry per CDR3 protein. This table has around 390,000 distinct CDR3 sequences, 20% to 25% appearing once. Which antigens these TCRs recognize remains unknown. Sequencing was performed on blood, either unsorted or a sorted T cell fraction (not recorded which). These TCRs come from a male donor with ankylosing spondylitis.

A few counts support this clonotype. The rearrangement uses TRBV15 and TRBJ2-5; possible D gene TRBD2, 5 bases. The CDR3 has 14 residues. V was trimmed by 3 bases and J by 4 bases, leaving 12 bases between them. Germline V gene sequence: CDR1 LNHNV, CDR2 YYDKDF (reference sequence). CDR3 sequence: CATSRDLGRETQYF. CDR3 nucleotide sequence: TGTGCCACCAGCAGGGACTTGGGTCGAGAGACCCAGTACTTC. The full variable domain, with the rest looked up from reference TRBV15 and TRBJ2-5, is DAMVIQNPRYQVTQFGKPVTLSCSQTLNHNVMYWYQQKSSQAPKLLFHYYDKDFNNEADTPDNFQSRRPNTSFCFLDIRSPGLGDTAMYLCATSRDLGRETQYFGPGTRLLVL.

The V gene is TRBV12-3 or TRBV12-4, the J gene TRBJ2-2; D is uncertain. The germline V and J ends were trimmed by 5 bases and 6 bases, with 13 bases remaining between them. This CDR3 is 14 amino acids long. CDR3 protein: CASSILGPPGELFF. The CDR3, as DNA: TGTGCCAGCAGTATTCTCGGGCCGCCCGGGGAGCTGTTTTTT.

This clonotype was detected only once. V is TRBV28 and J is TRBJ2-5, with D possibly being TRBD2 (6 bases). The CDR3 length is 15 residues. V was clipped by 4 bases and J by 5 bases, with 17 bases between them. CDR1 is MDHEN, CDR2 SYDVKM, per germline. In DNA form, the CDR3 reads TGTGCCAGCAGTTCACCCGGGACCGCGGGGGAGACCCAGTACTTC. Its protein product is CASSSPGTAGETQYF.

The V gene is TRBV7-3, the J gene TRBJ2-1; D not resolved. Germline V lookup: CDR1 SGHTA, CDR2 FQGTGA. The CDR3 loop spans 16 amino acids. V lost 2 bases to trimming and J lost 1 base, with 12 bases between them. The CDR3 DNA sequence: TGTGCCAGCAGCTTATTCGCCGACCAATCCTACAATGAGCAGTTCTTC. The encoded protein is CASSLFADQSYNEQFF.

The chain combines TRBV7-9 with TRBJ1-1; D gene uncertain. Germline V gives CDR1 SEHNR, CDR2 FQNEAQ (reference sequence). This CDR3 is 13 amino acids long. Trimming left V 6 bases short and J 1 base short, with 9 bases between. The CDR3 DNA sequence: TGTGCCAGCAGTCCACAGCCGAACACTGAAGCTTTCTTT. Translated: CASSPQPNTEAFF.

This clonotype occurred many times. The rearrangement uses TRBV14 and TRBJ1-5; D possibly corresponds to TRBD1 (5 bases). The length of the CDR3 is 13 residues. CDR1 SGHDN and CDR2 FVKESK come from the germline V gene. Trimming took off 5 bases at V and 6 bases at J, with 11 bases between the two ends. CDR3 bases: TGTGCCAGCAGCAAAGGGGCAGTTCAGCCCCAGCATTTT. It translates to CASSKGAVQPQHF.

This clonotype was picked up many times. The genes are TRBV10-3 and TRBJ2-2, with 9 bases identical to TRBD1. This CDR3 is built from 17 residues. Germline assignment: CDR1 ENHRY and CDR2 SYGVKD. The V and J ends lost 3 bases and 7 bases, in that order; junction bases with no gene match: 12. DNA for the CDR3: TGTGCCATCAGTGAATATTCGGGGACAGGGATCGGCGGGGAGCTGTTTTTT. Encoded protein: CAISEYSGTGIGGELFF.

The chain combines TRBV6-1 with TRBJ1-5, with TRBD1 identical over 10 bases. Per germline, CDR1 MNHNS and CDR2 SASEGT. The CDR3 covers 15 residues. After removal of 4 bases from V and 6 bases from J, the junction contained 6 bases not matched to a gene. DNA for the CDR3: TGTGCCAGCAGTGTTGTCGGGACAGGGGTTCAGCCCCAGCATTTT. Its protein is CASSVVGTGVQPQHF.

The chain joins TRBV29-1 to TRBJ2-2; D might be TRBD1 or TRBD2, each matching 5 bases. Germline V CDR1 and CDR2: SQVTM, ANQGSEA. Trimming took 2 bases from V and 5 from J, leaving 9 bases between them. The CDR3 is 13 amino acids. CDR3 sequence (DNA): TGCAGCGTTGAACAGGGCGGGACCGGGGAGCTGTTTTTT. Residues: CSVEQGGTGELFF.

In its sample, this clonotype was seen a few times. As DNA, the CDR3 is TGTGCCAGCAGCTTAGTTACTACGGGTAATGAGCAGTTCTTC. This translates into CASSLVTTGNEQFF. The chain recombines TRBV7-6 with TRBJ2-1; D unresolved. Trimming removed 1 base at V and 7 bases at J, with 11 bases between. The CDR3 loop spans 14 amino acids. Per germline, CDR1 SGHVS and CDR2 FNYEAQ.

A few counts support this clonotype. The rearrangement joins TRBV9 to TRBJ1-1; D unclear. V was cut by 0 bases and J by 5 bases, with 11 bases left in between. Per the germline V gene, CDR1 is SGDLS and CDR2 is YYNGEE. CDR3 size: 14 residues. The CDR3 nucleotides are TGTGCCAGCAGCGTAGCCCCAGGCTTTACTGAAGCTTTCTTT. Translation gives CASSVAPGFTEAFF.

This clonotype was seen just once. The genes are TRBV12-3 or TRBV12-4 and TRBJ2-2; 9 bases map to TRBD2. There are 14 residues in the CDR3. Germline trimming cut 6 bases from V and 3 bases from J; bases unmatched to any gene: 2. The CDR3 region has the DNA TGTGCCAGCAGACGACTAGCGGACACCGGGGAGCTGTTTTTT. Translated, it gives CASRRLADTGELFF.